The rows below give T cell receptor beta chains drawn from one sample of a study of shared clonotypes between healthy human individuals. Using immunoSEQ multiplex PCR, the repertoire was profiled, and TCRdb retains in-frame clones only, with some absent. The table lists about 1.1 million clones, around three quarters of them singletons, with 0.5% to 0.6% in the top ten. The specimen sequenced was memory CD4+ T cells from PBMCs. The receptors come from a man younger than 30 in good health. Some clones in this sample may be carry-over from other donors' samples. CDR3s include the opening cysteine and the closing phenylalanine or tryptophan. The order of the fields is D gene, V gene, J gene, clone size, CDR3 length, CDR3 protein, CDR3 DNA. A D gene is named only where the DNA matches it firmly. Some rows have no size entry. The others give once, few or many, or a class for an expanded clone.

-	TRBV25-1	TRBJ2-5	once	15	CASSDNRLAAGTQYF	TGTGCCAGCAGTGATAACCGGCTCGCCGCCGGGACCCAGTACTTC
-	TRBV19	TRBJ1-5	-	12	CASSLHRQPQHF	TGTGCCAGTAGCTTACATCGACAGCCCCAGCATTTT
-	TRBV28	TRBJ1-4	-	16	CASSPGGGGTNEKLFF	TGTGCCAGCAGCCCCGGGGGTGGGGGAACTAATGAAAAACTGTTTTTT
-	TRBV10-3	TRBJ2-7	-	16	CAISGGAVSSSHEQYF	TGTGCCATCAGTGGGGGGGCAGTATCAAGCTCCCACGAGCAGTACTTC
-	TRBV14	TRBJ1-2	-	13	CASSQVTEWGYTF	TGTGCCAGCAGCCAGGTTACGGAATGGGGCTACACCTTC
-	TRBV20-1	TRBJ2-5	-	11	CSGGLGETQYF	TGCAGTGGGGGACTTGGAGAGACCCAGTACTTC
TRBD1	TRBV11-1	TRBJ2-2	-	17	CASSLVGRGHSTGELFF	TGTGCCAGCAGCTTAGTTGGCAGGGGGCATAGCACCGGGGAGCTGTTTTTT
-	TRBV12-1	TRBJ2-1	-	17	CASSFADRGPSYNEQFF	TGTGCCAGCAGCTTCGCCGACAGGGGGCCCTCCTACAATGAGCAGTTCTTC
-	TRBV28	TRBJ2-2	-	16	CASSLTSPPNTGELFF	TGTGCCAGCAGCCTAACTTCTCCTCCGAACACCGGGGAGCTGTTTTTT
TRBD1	TRBV27	TRBJ2-7	few	13	CASSLARTGEQYF	TGTGCCAGCAGCCTCGCCAGGACAGGGGAGCAGTACTTC
TRBD2	TRBV19	TRBJ2-6	-	19	CATRGGLAGGPSGANVLTF	TGTGCCACCAGAGGGGGACTAGCGGGAGGACCCTCTGGGGCCAACGTCCTGACTTTC
-	TRBV28	TRBJ2-1	-	14	CASEDLPAYNEQFF	TGTGCCAGTGAAGATCTGCCCGCCTACAATGAGCAGTTCTTC
TRBD2	TRBV5-1	TRBJ2-7	-	15	CASSFIAGGPYEQYF	TGCGCCAGCAGCTTTATAGCGGGAGGACCTTACGAGCAGTACTTC
TRBD2	TRBV28	TRBJ2-2	-	16	CASSFGLAANTGELFF	TGTGCCAGCAGCTTTGGACTAGCGGCTAACACCGGGGAGCTGTTTTTT
-	TRBV9	TRBJ2-2	-	20	CASSVEGRRATGYDTGELFF	TGTGCCAGCAGCGTAGAAGGGAGGCGAGCGACAGGGTACGACACCGGGGAGCTGTTTTTT
-	TRBV28	TRBJ1-2	-	13	CASSSSAPYGYTF	TGTGCCAGCAGTTCCAGCGCCCCCTATGGCTACACCTTC
TRBD1	TRBV29-1	TRBJ1-2	-	14	CSVPLYRTGAGYTF	TGCAGCGTCCCCCTTTACCGGACAGGGGCCGGCTACACCTTC
-	TRBV30	TRBJ1-2	once	14	CAWTWDSAYYGYTF	TGTGCCTGGACTTGGGACTCTGCCTACTATGGCTACACCTTC
-	TRBV7-8	TRBJ2-7	-	15	CASSLGVGDPHEQYF	TGTGCCAGCAGCTTAGGGGTGGGGGACCCCCACGAGCAGTACTTC
TRBD1	TRBV5-1	TRBJ2-5	-	15	CASSSTGGGQETQYF	TGCGCCAGCAGCTCGACAGGGGGCGGGCAAGAGACCCAGTACTTC
-	TRBV11-3	TRBJ2-3	-	12	CASSSELDTQYF	TGTGCCAGCAGCTCTGAGCTAGATACGCAGTATTTT
-	TRBV2	TRBJ2-7	once	15	CASSDPTPPKYEQYF	TGTGCCAGCAGTGACCCCACTCCCCCAAAATACGAGCAGTACTTC
TRBD1	TRBV19	TRBJ1-4	-	15	CASSTQTGSNEKLFF	TGTGCCAGTAGTACCCAGACAGGGTCTAATGAAAAACTGTTTTTT
TRBD2	TRBV2	TRBJ2-2	-	16	CASSGGGTSRTGELFF	TGTGCCAGCAGTGGGGGAGGGACTAGTCGAACCGGGGAGCTGTTTTTT
-	TRBV29-1	TRBJ1-1	few	13	CSVAGQLNTEAFF	TGCAGCGTCGCGGGGCAGTTGAACACTGAAGCTTTCTTT
TRBD2	TRBV27	TRBJ2-7	-	15	CASRLAAFSSYEQYF	TGTGCCAGCCGCCTAGCGGCCTTTAGCTCCTACGAGCAGTACTTC
TRBD2	TRBV4-1	TRBJ2-1	-	17	CASSGGSLAGGYNEQFF	TGCGCCAGCAGCGGTGGGAGCTTAGCGGGAGGATACAATGAGCAGTTCTTC
TRBD1	TRBV5-1	TRBJ1-1	once	15	CASSLALDRGTEAFF	TGCGCCAGCAGCTTGGCCTTGGACAGGGGAACTGAAGCTTTCTTT
TRBD1	TRBV27	TRBJ1-6	-	16	CASSWRGPSYNSPLHF	TGTGCCAGCAGTTGGAGGGGGCCCTCCTATAATTCACCCCTCCACTTT
-	TRBV6-6	TRBJ1-2	once	14	CASSRTLSAYGYTF	TGTGCCAGCAGCCGGACCCTTTCGGCCTATGGCTACACCTTC
TRBD1	TRBV11-2	TRBJ1-4	-	16	CASRLGTGRTNEKLFF	TGTGCCAGCCGCTTAGGGACAGGGAGAACTAATGAAAAACTGTTTTTT
-	TRBV28	TRBJ1-4	-	13	CASSSATNEKLFF	TGTGCCAGCAGTTCTGCAACTAATGAAAAACTGTTTTTT
-	TRBV7-2	TRBJ2-7	-	15	CASSLGVVRLYEQYF	TGTGCCAGCAGCTTAGGAGTGGTACGGTTGTACGAGCAGTACTTC
-	TRBV27	TRBJ1-5	once	13	CASSPQFGTPQHF	TGTGCCAGCAGTCCTCAATTCGGCACGCCCCAGCATTTT
-	TRBV10-3	TRBJ1-2	-	13	CASQAGGNYGYTF	TGTGCCAGTCAAGCCGGGGGAAACTATGGCTACACCTTC
-	TRBV6-6	TRBJ1-2	-	14	CASSSLTGTLGYTF	TGTGCCAGCAGTTCTCTAACCGGGACTCTAGGCTACACCTTC
TRBD1	TRBV7-2	TRBJ2-3	-	13	CASSLRDRDTQYF	TGTGCCAGCAGCCTCCGGGACAGAGATACGCAGTATTTT
-	TRBV14	TRBJ2-5	-	13	CASSPRQAETQYF	TGTGCCAGCAGCCCGAGACAGGCAGAGACCCAGTACTTC
-	TRBV30	TRBJ2-1	-	17	CAWSVYGGAVSYNEQFF	TGTGCCTGGAGTGTATATGGTGGGGCTGTCTCCTACAATGAGCAGTTCTTC
TRBD1	TRBV5-5	TRBJ1-4	-	16	CASSWDPGTGAEKLFF	TGTGCCAGCAGCTGGGACCCCGGGACAGGGGCTGAAAAACTGTTTTTT
-	TRBV18	TRBJ1-3	-	19	CASSPLISGLPSSGNTIYF	TGTGCCAGCTCACCATTGATATCCGGGCTCCCGAGCTCTGGAAACACCATATATTTT
TRBD2	TRBV18	TRBJ2-7	-	14	CASSPLPSGSEQYF	TGTGCCAGCTCACCGTTACCTAGCGGGAGCGAGCAGTACTTC
-	TRBV30	TRBJ1-1	few	13	CAWTPGGFTEAFF	TGTGCCTGGACCCCTGGGGGGTTCACTGAAGCTTTCTTT